The 23 T cell receptor beta chains given below trace back to one sample, sequenced in a study of human thymus T cells. Profiling relied on immunoSEQ multiplex PCR, and the TCRdb table lists in-frame clones only, not all of them. The top ten hold more than 0.095% of the sample, which has tens of thousands of clones, around 94% seen once. The material sequenced was blood. The receptors shown here come from a boy less than two years old with a congenital heart defect but otherwise immunologically healthy.

The genes are TRBV28 and TRBJ2-1; 10 nucleotides match TRBD2. The ends lost 3 bases at V and 15 bases at J; junction bases unmatched: 11. Germline V gene lookup returns CDR1 MDHEN and CDR2 SYDVKM. The CDR3 extends over 14 amino acids. The CDR3 DNA follows: TGTGCCAGCAGTTTGAAGTTTCAGCGGGGGGGCGGGTTCTTC. Residues: CASSLKFQRGGGFF.

Only one count was recorded for this clone. The V call is TRBV28, the J call TRBJ1-4; 10 bases match TRBD1. The CDR3 covers 15 residues. Germline CDR1 reads MDHEN; CDR2 reads SYDVKM. The V and J ends lost 6 bases and 7 bases, in that order; junction bases with no gene match: 8. This CDR3 is CASSPRQGASEKLFF. The CDR3 DNA follows: TGTGCCAGCAGCCCTCGACAGGGGGCGAGTGAAAAACTGTTTTTT.

This sequence joins TRBV5-6 and TRBJ1-2, with D tentatively TRBD1 (5 bases). CDR1 SGHDT and CDR2 YYEEEE come from the germline V gene. This CDR3 has 15 residues. V lost 4 bases to trimming and J lost 2 bases, with 15 bases between them. CDR3 DNA sequence: TGTGCCAGCAGCCCCGGGACGGAATCCAACTATGGCTACACCTTC. Translating it yields CASSPGTESNYGYTF.

In DNA, the CDR3 is TGTGCCAGCAGCCCAATCGGTACTAGCGGGGGGGTTAGCACAGATACGCAGTATTTT. Its translation: CASSPIGTSGGVSTDTQYF. The rearrangement joins TRBV11-2 to TRBJ2-3, with TRBD2 identical over 13 bases. The germline V gene encodes CDR1 SGHAT and CDR2 FQNNGV. The V gene end was trimmed by 5 bases and the J gene end by 0 bases; junction bases not matched to a gene: 11. CDR3 length equals 19 residues.

This clone was found a few times. The rearrangement uses TRBV20-1 and TRBJ1-1; no definite D call. The CDR3 extends over 10 amino acids. The germline gives CDR1 DFQATT, CDR2 SNEGSKA (reference sequence). Trimming took off 2 bases at V and 7 bases at J, with 5 bases between the two ends. CDR3 sequence: CSARRGEAFF. CDR3 DNA: TGCAGTGCTAGAAGAGGTGAAGCTTTCTTT.

The genes are TRBV27 and TRBJ1-2; D gene uncertain. The germline V and J ends were trimmed by 1 base and 8 bases, with 11 bases remaining between them. This CDR3 has 13 residues. Germline CDR1 reads MNHEY; CDR2 reads SMNVEV (reference sequence). This CDR3 is CASSLLSGFGYTF. CDR3 sequence (DNA): TGTGCCAGCAGTTTATTGTCCGGGTTCGGCTACACCTTC.

The rearrangement uses TRBV11-2 and TRBJ2-3; D is uncertain. Trimming pared 5 bases from V and 8 bases from J, leaving 11 bases between. CDR1 is SGHAT and CDR2 is FQNNGV in the germline V gene. This CDR3 spans 12 amino acids. The CDR3 DNA is TGTGCCAGCAGCACACAGCGAACTACGCAGTATTTT. Translating it yields CASSTQRTTQYF.

The rearrangement joins TRBV5-1 to TRBJ1-4; maybe TRBD1 (5 bases). The germline V gene encodes CDR1 SGHRS and CDR2 YFSETQ. V lost 2 bases and J lost 2, with 10 bases in between. This CDR3 is 15 amino acids long. Here the CDR3 reads CASSFLGPTNEKLFF. The CDR3, as DNA: TGCGCCAGCAGCTTCTTGGGGCCTACTAATGAAAAACTGTTTTTT.

The chain combines TRBV18 with TRBJ2-3; D uncertain. There are 13 residues in the CDR3. Trimming removed 6 bases from V and 2 bases from J, with 9 bases in between. Per the germline V gene, CDR1 is KGHSH and CDR2 is LQKENI. The CDR3 sequence: CASSRSPTDTQYF. Written as DNA, the CDR3 is TGTGCCAGCTCGAGAAGTCCCACAGATACGCAGTATTTT.

The V gene is TRBV10-3, the J gene TRBJ2-5, with 11 bases lining up with TRBD2. The CDR3 extends over 16 amino acids. Trimming cost V 6 bases and J 2 bases; bases outside gene matches: 8. Germline V gene data show CDR1 as ENHRY and CDR2 as SYGVKD. The CDR3 here is CAIRMTLAGGQETQYF. CDR3 nucleotides: TGTGCCATCAGGATGACTCTAGCGGGGGGTCAAGAGACCCAGTACTTC.

The genes are TRBV7-8 and TRBJ1-1; D is unclear. Trimming left V 1 base short and J 3 bases short, with 6 bases between. Germline-derived CDR1 and CDR2 are SGHVS and FQNEAQ. The CDR3 length is 13 residues. CDR3 nucleotide sequence: TGTGCCAGCAGCTTAGAGTTCGACACTGAAGCTTTCTTT. This encodes CASSLEFDTEAFF.

The rearrangement links TRBV6-5 to TRBJ1-6; tentative D call: TRBD1 (5 bases). The ends were cut back, 0 bases at V and 5 bases at J, with 8 bases in the middle. This CDR3 contains 15 residues. Germline CDR1 MNHEY, CDR2 SVGAGI. CDR3 sequence reads: CASSYSPGNNSPLHF. In nucleotides, the CDR3 is TGTGCCAGCAGTTACTCGCCAGGGAATAATTCACCCCTCCACTTT.

The chain joins TRBV5-6 to TRBJ1-2; D ambiguous. V was trimmed by 3 bases and J by 5 bases, leaving 8 bases between them. The CDR3 length is 12 residues. Per the germline V gene, CDR1 is SGHDT and CDR2 is YYEEEE. The CDR3 nucleotides are TGTGCCAGCAGCTCGCTGAGTTATGGCTACACCTTC. Translation: CASSSLSYGYTF.

The chain has TRBV28 and TRBJ1-6, with 9 bases matching TRBD1. The CDR3 contains 13 residues. Trimming removed 10 bases from V and 7 bases from J; junction bases left unmatched: 5. Germline CDR1 reads MDHEN; CDR2 reads SYDVKM. Here the CDR3 reads CAMGGQGNSPLHF. CDR3 DNA: TGTGCCATGGGGGGACAGGGAAATTCACCCCTCCACTTT.

With regard to this clone: Different DNA sequences within this sample yield the same CDR3. V usage is TRBV10-3 and J usage is TRBJ2-1, with 9 bases identical to TRBD2. Germline-derived CDR1 and CDR2 are ENHRY and SYGVKD. J gave up 10 bases and V 7 bases, and 14 bases lay outside the gene matches. The CDR3 sequence is 15 residues long. The CDR3 here is CAINRGGARLGEQFF. CDR3 DNA: TGTGCCATCAATCGCGGGGGGGCCCGATTAGGCGAGCAGTTCTTC.

As to this clone: An end of the junction does not agree with germline; a read error may underlie this. The chain carries TRBV4-1 and TRBJ1-2; perhaps TRBD1 as D (5 bases). Germline lookup yields CDR1 MGHRA and CDR2 YSYEKL. The CDR3 runs 15 residues. The CDR3 bases are TGCGCCAGCAGACAAGATCGATTTCGGGGGTATGGCTACACCTTC. Translation: CASRQDRFRGYGYTF.

The chain uses TRBV27 and TRBJ2-6, with D unresolved. The V end was cut by 4 bases, the J end by 0 bases, with 4 bases between. This CDR3 comprises 14 residues. Germline CDR1 and CDR2: MNHEY and SMNVEV (reference sequence). CDR3 DNA: TGTGCCAGCAGTTCCAACTCTGGGGCCAACGTCCTGACTTTC. This gives the protein CASSSNSGANVLTF.

The chain combines TRBV19 with TRBJ1-5; 10 bases match TRBD1. Looked up from germline, CDR1 is LNHDA and CDR2 is SQIVND (reference sequence). The V gene end was trimmed by 6 bases and the J gene end by 4 bases; junction bases not matched to a gene: 3. This CDR3 has 14 amino acids. The CDR3 DNA follows: TGTGCCAGTAGCCGGACAGGGGGGAATCAGCCCCAGCATTTT. This gives the protein CASSRTGGNQPQHF.

This chain connects TRBV4-2 to TRBJ2-7; 10 bases align to TRBD2. Trimming cost V 2 bases and J 4 bases; bases outside gene matches: 2. The CDR3 consists of 14 residues. In germline, CDR1 is LGHNA, CDR2 YNFKEQ. The DNA for the CDR3 is TGTGCCAGCAGCCAAAGCGGGGGGGATTACGAGCAGTACTTC. This sequence encodes CASSQSGGDYEQYF.

For the CDR3, the DNA is TGTGCCAGCAGCTTGGCCAGGGAAGCTTTCTTT. This translates into CASSLAREAFF. The chain recombines TRBV5-6 with TRBJ1-1; D unresolved. V lost 0 bases and J 8 bases, leaving 5 bases between the germline ends. There are 11 residues in the CDR3. The germline CDR1 and CDR2 sequences are SGHDT and YYEEEE. Full variable domain (remainder filled in from reference TRBV5-6 and TRBJ1-1): DAGVTQSPTHLIKTRGQQVTLRCSPKSGHDTVSWYQQALGQGPQFIFQYYEEEERQRGNFPDRFSGHQFPNYSSELNVNALLLGDSALYLCASSLAREAFFGQGTRLTVV.

The rearrangement uses TRBV19 and TRBJ1-2, with no clear D. V was pared by 4 bases and J by 2 bases, with 8 bases between. The CDR3 is 13 amino acids. Germline V CDR1 and CDR2: LNHDA, SQIVND (reference sequence). DNA for the CDR3: TGTGCCAGTAGTACCCAGAGGAACTATGGCTACACCTTC. Amino acids: CASSTQRNYGYTF.

The rearrangement uses TRBV12-2 and TRBJ2-5; the table's TRBD2 call for D was not verified on the DNA. TRBV12-2 is designated a pseudogene. This CDR3 is built from 15 residues. The CDR3 DNA reads as TGTGCAAGTCGCTTAGCAGCGGACTTTCCAGAGACCCAGTACTTC. Translation gives CASRLAADFPETQYF.

The chain carries TRBV28 and TRBJ2-5; D gene uncertain. The CDR3 has 12 residues. Per germline, CDR1 MDHEN and CDR2 SYDVKM. Between the trimmed V and J ends, which lost 3 bases and 4 bases, there was a span of 6 bases. The CDR3: CASSLPRETQYF. The CDR3 DNA is TGTGCCAGCAGTTTGCCCCGAGAGACCCAGTACTTC.